This is a list of T cell receptor beta chains from one sample in a study of cytomegalovirus exposure and HLA in healthy donors. Produced via immunoSEQ multiplex PCR; TCRdb's table is partial and in-frame only. The sample lists about 130,000 clones, 75% to 85% occurring once. The sequencing input was PBMCs. Receptors originate from a man aged 25-45 years in good health and CMV-seropositive. The CDR3 runs from the conserved cysteine through the conserved F or W. A D gene is named only where the DNA matches it firmly. Clone size is given for some rows only: seen once, a few or many times, or a class if the clone is expanded.

-	TRBV5-1	-	TRBJ1-5	CASSPGGGRQPQHF	TGCGCCAGCAGCCCGGGGGGGGGACGGCAGCCCCAGCATTTT
-	TRBV25-1	few	TRBJ2-5	CASSEAGTETQYF	TGTGCCAGCAGTGAAGCAGGTACTGAGACCCAGTACTTC
-	TRBV6-1	-	TRBJ2-3	CASSEDFSSTDTQYF	TGTGCCAGCAGTGAGGACTTCTCTAGCACAGATACGCAGTATTTT
TRBD2	TRBV9	-	TRBJ2-1	CASSFTLAGGSIDEQFF	TGTGCCAGCAGCTTCACTCTAGCGGGGGGGTCTATCGATGAGCAGTTCTTC
TRBD1	TRBV28	-	TRBJ1-2	CASSSGTGANYGYTF	TGTGCCAGCAGTTCCGGGACAGGGGCTAACTATGGCTACACCTTC
TRBD1	TRBV15	-	TRBJ1-5	CATSRNRDRASQHF	TGTGCCACCAGCAGAAACCGGGACAGGGCGTCCCAGCATTTT
-	TRBV4-1	-	TRBJ1-2	CASSLPGGRDYGYTF	TGCGCCAGCAGCCTCCCGGGGGGACGGGACTATGGCTACACCTTC
-	TRBV6-5	-	TRBJ1-6	CASSYSRASGDSPLHF	TGTGCCAGCAGTTACTCGAGGGCGTCTGGTGATTCACCCCTCCACTTT
TRBD1	TRBV4-1	-	TRBJ2-7	CASTPRQGTAYEQYF	TGCGCCAGCACCCCTAGACAGGGGACGGCCTACGAGCAGTACTTC
-	TRBV7-6	-	TRBJ2-6	CASSPPGFGANVLTF	TGTGCCAGCAGCCCACCCGGGTTCGGGGCCAACGTCCTGACTTTC
-	TRBV10-2	-	TRBJ1-2	CASAPGDYGYTF	TGCGCCAGCGCCCCAGGGGACTATGGCTACACCTTC
-	TRBV6-1	-	TRBJ2-7	CASSVDWNSYEQYF	TGTGCCAGCAGTGTGGACTGGAACTCCTACGAGCAGTACTTC
-	TRBV7-2	-	TRBJ1-2	CASSQGAGDGYTF	TGTGCCAGCAGTCAGGGAGCGGGAGATGGCTACACCTTC
-	TRBV11-2	-	TRBJ2-5	CASSSSLQETQYF	TGTGCCAGCAGCTCGTCCCTCCAAGAGACCCAGTACTTC
-	TRBV14	few	TRBJ2-5	CASSPSHSGWDTMETQYF	TGTGCCAGCAGCCCCTCTCATTCGGGGTGGGACACAATGGAGACCCAGTACTTC
-	TRBV5-6	-	TRBJ2-4	CASSKRQSLAKNSQYF	TGTGCCAGCAGCAAGCGACAATCCCTAGCCAAAAACAGTCAGTACTTC
-	TRBV5-1	-	TRBJ2-1	CASSLSSRHNEQFF	TGCGCCAGCAGCTTGAGTAGCCGGCACAATGAGCAGTTCTTC
-	TRBV4-1	few	TRBJ1-4	CASSQSGIFRGEKLFF	TGCGCCAGCAGCCAGTCTGGGATATTCAGGGGTGAAAAACTGTTTTTT
-	TRBV28	-	TRBJ1-4	CASSLGRVTANEKLFF	TGTGCCAGCAGTTTGGGGAGGGTTACAGCTAATGAAAAACTGTTTTTT
-	TRBV5-1	once	TRBJ1-1	CASSSSSTANTEAFF	TGCGCCAGCAGCTCTTCTTCAACAGCGAACACTGAAGCTTTCTTT
TRBD1	TRBV10-3	-	TRBJ1-1	CAISPQGMNTEAFF	TGTGCCATCAGCCCACAGGGGATGAACACTGAAGCTTTCTTT
TRBD2	TRBV19	-	TRBJ2-1	CASRSTSGGYEQFF	TGTGCCAGCAGAAGTACTAGCGGGGGCTATGAGCAGTTCTTC
-	TRBV7-7	-	TRBJ1-1	CASSLQVNTEAFF	TGTGCCAGCAGCTTACAGGTAAACACTGAAGCTTTCTTT
-	TRBV27	-	TRBJ1-2	CASSPSTGIGFHGYTF	TGTGCCAGCAGTCCCTCGACAGGTATTGGTTTTCATGGCTACACCTTC
-	TRBV19	-	TRBJ1-4	CASSIWTGGSTNEKLFF	TGTGCCAGTAGTATTTGGACGGGAGGGTCAACTAATGAAAAACTGTTTTTT
-	TRBV5-1	-	TRBJ1-1	CASSLREPNTEAFF	TGCGCCAGCAGCTTGAGAGAACCGAACACTGAAGCTTTCTTT
-	TRBV5-5	-	TRBJ1-3	CASSLVPISGNTIYF	TGTGCCAGCAGCTTGGTTCCTATCTCTGGAAACACCATATATTTT
TRBD2	TRBV4-1	few	TRBJ2-4	CASSQGGTSGALNIQYF	TGCGCCAGCAGCCAAGGAGGCACTAGCGGGGCCCTGAACATTCAGTACTTC
-	TRBV27	once	TRBJ2-2	CASSSFEKPGELFF	TGTGCCAGCAGTTCCTTCGAAAAGCCGGGGGAGCTGTTTTTT
-	TRBV6-6	once	TRBJ1-4	CASSYSIGVPNEKLFF	TGTGCCAGCAGTTACTCGATAGGGGTACCTAATGAAAAACTGTTTTTT
-	TRBV10-2	-	TRBJ2-1	CAATAQVYNEQFF	TGCGCCGCTACTGCACAGGTATACAATGAGCAGTTCTTC
TRBD1	TRBV2	-	TRBJ1-5	CASSYLWDRGNQPQHF	TGTGCCAGCAGCTATCTTTGGGACAGGGGGAATCAGCCCCAGCATTTT
TRBD1	TRBV19	once	TRBJ2-7	CASSTQQGYEQYF	TGTGCCAGTAGTACTCAACAGGGGTACGAGCAGTACTTC
-	TRBV2	-	TRBJ1-6	CARRQINSPLHF	TGTGCCAGGAGACAGATTAATTCACCCCTCCACTTT
-	TRBV19	-	TRBJ2-3	CASSIRSRAGDTQYF	TGTGCCAGTAGTATAAGGTCCAGGGCAGGAGACACGCAGTATTTT
-	TRBV6-1	-	TRBJ1-5	CASSEELSQALNQPQHF	TGTGCCAGCAGTGAAGAGTTGTCACAGGCCCTCAATCAGCCCCAGCATTTT
TRBD1	TRBV10-3	once	TRBJ2-4	CAISESGTDKQYF	TGTGCCATCAGTGAGTCCGGGACAGACAAACAGTACTTC
TRBD2	TRBV4-2	-	TRBJ2-7	CASSQDQTSLTYEQYF	TGTGCCAGCAGCCAAGATCAGACTAGCCTAACCTACGAGCAGTACTTC
-	TRBV5-1	-	TRBJ1-1	CASSFHREGSSFF	TGCGCCAGCAGCTTTCACAGGGAGGGTTCGTCTTTCTTT
TRBD1	TRBV27	-	TRBJ2-1	CASSSPTGFRQFF	TGTGCCAGCAGTTCCCCGACAGGGTTTAGGCAGTTCTTC
-	TRBV29-1	-	TRBJ2-3	CSGDRDTQYF	TGCAGCGGAGACAGGGATACGCAGTATTTT
TRBD1	TRBV18	-	TRBJ1-5	CASSPDRAQPQHF	TGTGCCAGCTCCCCCGACAGGGCTCAGCCCCAGCATTTT
-	TRBV27	once	TRBJ1-6	CASSSGSSYNSPLHF	TGTGCCAGCAGTTCGGGGAGCTCCTATAATTCACCCCTCCACTTT
-	TRBV29-1	-	TRBJ1-2	CSVGDFGYGYTF	TGCAGCGTTGGGGACTTCGGCTATGGCTACACCTTC